This T cell receptor beta chain was documented in a study of cytomegalovirus exposure and HLA in healthy donors. The PCR contained 60 Vbeta and 13 Jbeta primers. The protocol was immunoSEQ multiplex PCR, while the TCRdb copy is restricted to in-frame clones and leaves out a portion. The repertoire holds 100,000 or so clones, with 75% as singletons. Concerning this clone itself: One junction end disagrees with the germline gene, perhaps due to a read error.

This sequence originates from a man aged 35 to 55 in good health and CMV-seronegative. Sequenced material: PBMCs.

CDR3 residues: CSVEDRVTEAFF. CDR3 in DNA: TGCAGCGTGGAAGACAGGGTCACTGAAGCTTTCTTT. The V call is TRBV29-1, the J call TRBJ1-1, with TRBD1 identical over 7 bases. This CDR3 has 12 residues. Germline lookup yields CDR1 SQVTM and CDR2 ANQGSEA.